Presented here are 8 T cell receptor beta chains from one specimen sequenced in a study of shared clonotypes between healthy human individuals. Cells designated naive CD8 were CD45RO-negative and were positively selected for CCR7, with terminally differentiated effector memory CD45RA+ cells excluded. The data were produced by immunoSEQ multiplex PCR, yet TCRdb's version contains in-frame clones alone and is incomplete. The data hold around 640,000 clones, with approximately 96% observed a single time. The sample comprised naive CD8+ T cells sorted from blood. These receptors were taken from a woman aged 25 to 45 in good health.

The chain couples TRBV27 to TRBJ1-1; 10 bases align to TRBD1. CDR1 is MNHEY, CDR2 SMNVEV, per germline (reference sequence). The CDR3 sequence is 15 residues long. Trimming at V came to 5 bases and at J to 7 bases, leaving 10 bases not matched to a gene. The CDR3 here is CASSPGQGVIYEAFF. The CDR3 nucleotides read TGTGCCAGCAGTCCCGGACAGGGGGTGATTTATGAAGCTTTCTTT.

J is TRBJ1-1 and V is TRBV4-1; 7 bases fit TRBD1. CDR1 and CDR2 from the germline V gene are MGHRA and YSYEKL. V was clipped by 4 bases and J by 6 bases; unmatched bases: 5. The CDR3 has 13 amino acids. The chain's CDR3 is CASSLRQGPEAFF. In DNA, the CDR3 is TGCGCCAGCAGCCTAAGACAGGGCCCTGAAGCTTTCTTT.

The genes are TRBV30 and TRBJ1-6; 9 bases line up with TRBD1. This CDR3 contains 15 residues. Germline CDR1 GTSNPN, CDR2 SVGIG (reference sequence). Germline trimming cut 0 bases from V and 7 bases from J; bases unmatched to any gene: 4. The CDR3 is CAWSVTGQGNSPLHF. CDR3 in DNA: TGTGCCTGGAGTGTAACGGGACAGGGAAATTCACCCCTCCACTTT.

The chain is built from TRBV27 and TRBJ2-1, with 11 bases identical to TRBD2. V was pared by 7 bases and J by 7 bases, with 3 bases of the junction left unmatched. CDR3 length: 13 residues. Germline V gene data show CDR1 as MNHEY and CDR2 as SMNVEV (reference sequence). The CDR3: CASTWTSGNEQFF. The CDR3 DNA follows: TGTGCCAGCACCTGGACTAGCGGGAATGAGCAGTTCTTC.

The chain links TRBV29-1 to TRBJ2-2, with 8 bases that match TRBD2. Germline CDR1 is SQVTM and CDR2 is ANQGSEA. V trimming: 4 bases; J trimming: 9 bases; junction bases outside the gene matches: 10. The CDR3 runs to 14 residues. CDR3 amino acids: CSVVVSGTRRELFF. As DNA, the CDR3 is TGCAGCGTTGTGGTTAGCGGGACCAGGAGGGAGCTGTTTTTT.

This clone was seen just once. This chain links TRBV15 with TRBJ2-5; D possibly corresponds to TRBD2 (5 bases). The CDR3 contains 13 residues. The V end lost 9 bases, the J end lost 5 bases, and 16 bases lay between the germline ends. Germline CDR1 and CDR2: LNHNV and YYDKDF (reference sequence). In nucleotides, the CDR3 is TGTGCCACAAGGCGGGCGCCGCGGGAGACCCAGTACTTC. It encodes CATRRAPRETQYF. The complete variable domain, with remaining parts taken from reference TRBV15 and TRBJ2-5, reads DAMVIQNPRYQVTQFGKPVTLSCSQTLNHNVMYWYQQKSSQAPKLLFHYYDKDFNNEADTPDNFQSRRPNTSFCFLDIRSPGLGDTAMYLCATRRAPRETQYFGPGTRLLVL.

This sequence joins TRBV19 and TRBJ2-7, with TRBD2 matching 10 bases. V dropped 5 bases and J dropped 3; count of bases not matched to a gene: 13. The CDR3 is 17 amino acids. Per germline, CDR1 LNHDA and CDR2 SQIVND (reference sequence). The CDR3 region has the DNA TGTGCCAGTAGTCCCGAACGTCTAACTAGCGGGGTCTACGAGCAGTACTTC. Residues: CASSPERLTSGVYEQYF.

J is TRBJ1-2 and V is TRBV29-1; 7 bases line up with TRBD1. Germline V CDR1 and CDR2: SQVTM, ANQGSEA. J lost 4 bases, V lost 6 bases, and 8 bases had no gene match. The CDR3 covers 13 residues. CDR3 sequence: CSVGGGDSYGYTF. For the CDR3, the DNA is TGCAGCGTGGGGGGTGGGGACAGCTATGGCTACACCTTC.